This T cell receptor beta chain came from a study of shared clonotypes between healthy human individuals. V gave up 4 bases and J gave up 4 bases, with 13 bases separating them. The length of the CDR3 is 14 residues. In germline, CDR1 is MNHEY, CDR2 SMNVEV (reference sequence). This clone was recorded once. Clones were read by immunoSEQ multiplex PCR, and TCRdb kept only the in-frame ones, dropping some. Among roughly 1,500,000 clones listed, 98% to 99% were seen once. The sequencing sample was made of naive CD4+ T cells sorted from blood. Subset specified: CD45RA+ positively selected. This chain uses TRBV27 with TRBJ1-2; D remains ambiguous. This TCR was sampled from a man aged 25 to 45 in good health. DNA of the CDR3: TGTGCCAGCAGTTCTTCCGGCCGTGGCTATGGCTACACCTTC. It translates to CASSSSGRGYGYTF.